These 27 T cell receptor beta chains were sequenced from one sample in a study of T cell changes during pregnancy in multiple sclerosis. Method: immunoSEQ multiplex PCR; TCRdb's copy keeps in-frame clones and lacks some. The repertoire consists of 40,000 to 60,000 clones, with almost 90% occurring once and the leading ten covering 1.5%. This sample comprised peripheral blood, obtained in the first trimester of pregnancy. The receptors come from a female donor in good health, enrolled as a control in a pregnancy study.

The chain recombines TRBV7-9 with TRBJ2-5; D perhaps matches TRBD1 (5 bases). V was cut by 5 bases and J by 3 bases, with 10 bases left in between. The CDR3 has 13 residues. Germline CDR1 reads SEHNR; CDR2 reads FQNEAQ (reference sequence). CDR3 in amino acids: CASSLGQKETQYF. The CDR3 DNA reads TGTGCCAGCAGCCTGGGGCAGAAAGAGACCCAGTACTTC.

The V gene is TRBV2, the J gene TRBJ2-2, with 10 bases identical to TRBD1. Trimming at V came to 6 bases and at J to 4 bases, leaving 5 bases not matched to a gene. Germline CDR1 reads SNHLY; CDR2 reads FYNNEI. The CDR3 is 15 amino acids. As DNA, the CDR3 is TGTGCCAGCAGACGGGACAGGGGCCGCACCGGGGAGCTGTTTTTT. Translation: CASRRDRGRTGELFF.

The chain links TRBV19 to TRBJ1-2, with no clear D. CDR1 and CDR2 from the germline V gene are LNHDA and SQIVND (reference sequence). V lost 5 bases, J lost 3 bases, and 4 bases lay in between. There are 11 residues in the CDR3. CDR3 protein: CASSLHYGYTF. The CDR3 bases are TGTGCCAGTAGTCTCCACTATGGCTACACCTTC.

The V and J genes are TRBV7-3 and TRBJ2-2, with TRBD2 as a possible D gene (5 bases). The CDR3 contains 13 residues. Trimming left V 0 bases short and J 7 bases short, with 6 bases between. Germline-derived CDR1 and CDR2 are SGHTA and FQGTGA. The DNA for the CDR3 is TGTGCCAGCAGCTTAACCGGGGTCGGGGAGCTGTTTTTT. Amino acids: CASSLTGVGELFF.

The V gene is TRBV7-9, the J gene TRBJ1-1; D may be TRBD1 (6 bases). The CDR3 runs 14 residues. Between the trimmed V and J ends, which lost 4 bases and 1 base, there was a span of 10 bases. The germline CDR1 and CDR2 sequences are SEHNR and FQNEAQ (reference sequence). DNA of the CDR3: TGTGCCAGCAGCTCAGGGGCGGGGAACACTGAAGCTTTCTTT. Encoded protein: CASSSGAGNTEAFF.

This sequence joins TRBV7-2 and TRBJ2-4, with 7 positions matching TRBD1. The CDR3 has 17 residues. Trimming cost V 3 bases and J 6 bases; bases outside gene matches: 14. Germline V lookup: CDR1 SGHTA, CDR2 FQGNSA. CDR3 sequence: CASSLGEGQLKTNIQYF. The CDR3, as DNA: TGTGCCAGCAGCTTGGGTGAGGGACAGTTGAAAACAAACATTCAGTACTTC.

J is TRBJ2-2 and V is TRBV6-4, with 7 bases fitting TRBD1. J lost 0 bases, V lost 4 bases, and 5 bases had no gene match. CDR1 and CDR2 (germline): MRHNA, SNTAGT. The CDR3 is 16 residues long. In DNA, the CDR3 is TGTGCCAGCAGTGTGCAGGGGGTCCCGAACACCGGGGAGCTGTTTTTT. It codes for CASSVQGVPNTGELFF.

The CDR3: CASSPAGLGAETQYF. In nucleotides, the CDR3 is TGTGCCAGCAGCCCTGCCGGACTAGGGGCAGAGACCCAGTACTTC. The J gene is TRBJ2-5, the V gene TRBV11-2; 7 nucleotides line up with TRBD2. Per germline, CDR1 SGHAT and CDR2 FQNNGV. This CDR3 is 15 amino acids long. J gave up 4 bases and V 5 bases, and 10 bases lay outside the gene matches.

The V call is TRBV10-1, the J call TRBJ2-7; the match to TRBD1 covers 9 bases. Germline CDR1 reads WNHNN; CDR2 reads SYGVQD (reference sequence). Trimming at V came to 5 bases and at J to 3 bases, leaving 2 bases not matched to a gene. The CDR3 is 13 residues long. The CDR3 loop is CASSKDRGYEQYF. CDR3 sequence (DNA): TGCGCCAGCAGTAAGGACAGGGGCTACGAGCAGTACTTC.

The genes are TRBV19 and TRBJ2-5; D ambiguous. This CDR3 is 9 amino acids long. Trimming took off 11 bases at V and 7 bases at J, with 8 bases between the two ends. Germline lookup yields CDR1 LNHDA and CDR2 SQIVND (reference sequence). As DNA, the CDR3 is TGTGCCTATCTTAGGACCCAGTACTTC. Translation: CAYLRTQYF.

The V and J genes are TRBV11-2 and TRBJ1-1; no definite D call. The CDR3 contains 12 residues. V was cut by 3 bases and J by 6 bases, with 8 bases left in between. The germline V gene has CDR1 SGHAT and CDR2 FQNNGV. CDR3 DNA: TGTGCCAGCAGCTTCCCCGACTCTGAAGCTTTCTTT. This sequence encodes CASSFPDSEAFF.

The chain is built from TRBV28 and TRBJ1-5, with a weak D call TRBD1 (6 bases). V was cut by 8 bases and J by 1 base, with 9 bases left in between. Germline V gives CDR1 MDHEN, CDR2 SYDVKM. The CDR3 totals 13 residues. The CDR3 sequence is CASADSSNQPQHF. The CDR3 DNA reads TGTGCCAGCGCGGACAGCAGCAATCAGCCCCAGCATTTT.

This clone was detected only once. The gene calls are TRBV5-1 and TRBJ2-3; D gene unclear. The CDR3 is made up of 13 amino acids. V gave up 3 bases and J gave up 1 base, with 6 bases separating them. Germline CDR1 reads SGHRS; CDR2 reads YFSETQ. The CDR3, as DNA: TGCGCCAGCAGCTCCTACGGCACAGATACGCAGTATTTT. This sequence encodes CASSSYGTDTQYF.

This clone has a single count. The chain is built from TRBV4-2 and TRBJ2-7; 11 positions match TRBD2. This CDR3 has 18 residues. V was clipped by 1 base and J by 0 bases; unmatched bases: 8. Per germline, CDR1 LGHNA and CDR2 YNFKEQ. CDR3 sequence (DNA): TGTGCCAGCAGCCAAGGCCTAGCGGGAGGTTTAGACTCCTACGAGCAGTACTTC. Translation: CASSQGLAGGLDSYEQYF.

The chain joins TRBV7-6 to TRBJ2-2; D unclear. Between the trimmed V and J ends, which lost 5 bases and 7 bases, there was a span of 8 bases. Looked up from germline, CDR1 is SGHVS and CDR2 is FNYEAQ. The CDR3 extends over 12 amino acids. The CDR3 DNA reads as TGTGCCAGCAGCCACTTCGGCGGGGAGCTGTTTTTT. Its protein product is CASSHFGGELFF.

The chain links TRBV6-5 to TRBJ2-5; 7 bases are a match to TRBD1. The CDR3 totals 16 residues. Germline CDR1 MNHEY, CDR2 SVGAGI. J was trimmed by 1 base and V by 0 bases; bases with no gene match: 5. The CDR3 spells CASSYSRQGGQETQYF. The CDR3 DNA reads TGTGCCAGCAGTTACTCGAGACAGGGTGGCCAAGAGACCCAGTACTTC.

This chain uses TRBV2 with TRBJ2-3; 9 nucleotides align to TRBD1. The V gene end was trimmed by 7 bases and the J gene end by 3 bases; junction bases not matched to a gene: 8. The CDR3 covers 15 residues. CDR1 is SNHLY, CDR2 FYNNEI, per germline. CDR3 bases: TGTGCCAGCACGCGCGGGACAGGGCCAACAGATACGCAGTATTTT. Protein: CASTRGTGPTDTQYF. Variable domain in full (rest from reference TRBV2 and TRBJ2-3): EPEVTQTPSHQVTQMGQEVILRCVPISNHLYFYWYRQILGQKVEFLVSFYNNEISEKSEIFDDQFSVERPDGSNFTLKIRSTKLEDSAMYFCASTRGTGPTDTQYFGPGTRLTVL.

This chain uses TRBV4-2 with TRBJ2-1, with 13 bases identical to TRBD2. This CDR3 has 15 residues. The trim removed 4 bases at V and 7 bases at J, leaving 4 bases unmatched. Germline V lookup: CDR1 LGHNA, CDR2 YNFKEQ. The CDR3 region is CASSPLGLAGNEQFF. DNA of the CDR3: TGTGCCAGCAGCCCTCTGGGACTAGCGGGGAATGAGCAGTTCTTC.

The chain joins TRBV7-9 to TRBJ2-1, with D maybe TRBD1 (6 bases). This CDR3 has 17 amino acids. Germline V gives CDR1 SEHNR, CDR2 FQNEAQ (reference sequence). V was clipped by 5 bases and J by 0 bases, with 17 bases between them. CDR3 sequence reads: CASSPPGASSSYNEQFF. CDR3 sequence (DNA): TGTGCCAGCAGCCCTCCAGGGGCTTCAAGCTCCTACAATGAGCAGTTCTTC.

The chain joins TRBV28 to TRBJ1-1; the match to TRBD1 covers 8 bases. Germline V gene lookup returns CDR1 MDHEN and CDR2 SYDVKM. This CDR3 has 14 residues. After removal of 7 bases from V and 1 base from J, the junction contained 5 bases not matched to a gene. CDR3 in DNA: TGTGCCAGCACCCCTGGACAGGGGAACACTGAAGCTTTCTTT. Protein product: CASTPGQGNTEAFF.

This sequence joins TRBV7-8 and TRBJ2-1; perhaps TRBD1 as D (5 bases). Germline CDR1 is SGHVS and CDR2 is FQNEAQ. This CDR3 region has 15 residues. V was trimmed by 1 base and J by 1 base, leaving 8 bases between them. As DNA, the CDR3 is TGTGCCAGCAGCTTAGGGCAGGGTTCCTACAATGAGCAGTTCTTC. Protein: CASSLGQGSYNEQFF.

The chain is built from TRBV14 and TRBJ2-7; TRBD1 might be the D (5 bases). Germline V CDR1 and CDR2: SGHDN, FVKESK. CDR3 size: 14 residues. Trimming removed 2 bases from V and 0 bases from J, with 8 bases in between. The CDR3: CASSQQGHSYEQYF. As DNA, the CDR3 is TGTGCCAGCAGCCAACAGGGCCACTCCTACGAGCAGTACTTC.

The J gene is TRBJ1-3, the V gene TRBV29-1; tentatively, D is TRBD1 (6 bases). The ends were cut back, 4 bases at V and 2 bases at J, with 12 bases in the middle. Germline V gives CDR1 SQVTM, CDR2 ANQGSEA. The CDR3 runs 14 residues. This CDR3 reads CSVVTGSTGNTIYF. The CDR3 DNA sequence: TGCAGCGTTGTCACAGGGAGTACTGGAAACACCATATATTTT.

The chain uses TRBV5-6 and TRBJ1-2; 10 nucleotides match TRBD1. With V trimmed by 4 bases and J by 4 bases, 1 base remained unmatched. Germline-derived CDR1 and CDR2 are SGHDT and YYEEEE. The CDR3 length is 13 residues. The CDR3 DNA is TGTGCCAGCAGCGGGACAGGGGCCTATGGCTACACCTTC. It yields the protein CASSGTGAYGYTF. Full variable domain (outside the CDR3, taken from reference TRBV5-6 and TRBJ1-2): DAGVTQSPTHLIKTRGQQVTLRCSPKSGHDTVSWYQQALGQGPQFIFQYYEEEERQRGNFPDRFSGHQFPNYSSELNVNALLLGDSALYLCASSGTGAYGYTFGSGTRLTVV.

The chain combines TRBV30 with TRBJ2-1; TRBD2 might be the D (5 bases). This CDR3 is 13 amino acids long. Trimming stripped 4 bases from V and 4 bases from J, with 11 bases between. Germline CDR1 is GTSNPN and CDR2 is SVGIG (reference sequence). Written as DNA, the CDR3 is TGTGCCTGGAACCGAGGCGGGTACAATGAGCAGTTCTTC. It encodes CAWNRGGYNEQFF.

The chain recombines TRBV4-3 with TRBJ2-1; D might be TRBD2 (5 bases). Deletions cut 0 bases from V and 1 base from J, with 16 bases between. The germline gives CDR1 LGHNA, CDR2 YSLEER. CDR3 length: 18 amino acids. CDR3 region: CASSQELGMIGSYNEQFF. The CDR3 nucleotides are TGCGCCAGCAGCCAAGAACTCGGGATGATTGGTTCCTACAATGAGCAGTTCTTC.

This rearrangement joins TRBV11-2 to TRBJ1-1; 9 nucleotides match TRBD1. The ends lost 5 bases at V and 0 bases at J; junction bases unmatched: 10. The CDR3 is made up of 17 amino acids. Germline CDR1 SGHAT, CDR2 FQNNGV. CDR3 region: CASSRDRGGLMNTEAFF. The CDR3 DNA is TGTGCCAGCAGCAGAGACAGGGGGGGACTCATGAACACTGAAGCTTTCTTT.